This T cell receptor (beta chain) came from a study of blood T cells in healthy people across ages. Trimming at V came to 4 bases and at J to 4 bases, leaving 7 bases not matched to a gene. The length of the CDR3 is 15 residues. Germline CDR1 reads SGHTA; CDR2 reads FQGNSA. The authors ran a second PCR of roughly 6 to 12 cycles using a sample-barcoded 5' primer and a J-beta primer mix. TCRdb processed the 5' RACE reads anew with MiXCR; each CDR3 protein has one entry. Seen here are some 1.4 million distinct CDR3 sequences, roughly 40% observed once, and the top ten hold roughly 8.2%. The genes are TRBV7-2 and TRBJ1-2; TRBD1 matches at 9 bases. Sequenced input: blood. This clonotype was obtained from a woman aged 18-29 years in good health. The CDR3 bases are TGTGCCAGCAGCTCCTTGACAGGGGGGACCTATGGCTACACCTTC. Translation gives CASSSLTGGTYGYTF.